Detailed here is one T cell receptor (beta chain). The data were taken from a study of T cells after somatic rescue of genetic block. Profiled with immunoSEQ multiplex PCR; TCRdb holds only in-frame clones, not every one. In the table there are just over 14,000 clones, approximately 71% of which are singletons. This CDR3 is 15 amino acids long. Germline V CDR1 and CDR2: SEHNR, FQNEAQ (reference sequence). With V trimmed by 1 base and J by 7 bases, 6 bases remained unmatched. The TCR was taken from a man between 18 and 35 years old. Sequenced material: peripheral blood mononuclear cells (PBMCs). The genes are TRBV7-9 and TRBJ2-5; 10 nucleotides agree with TRBD1. CDR3 DNA: TGTGCCAGCAGCTTAGGGGGACAGGGGTTTGGGACCCAGTACTTC. Protein product: CASSLGGQGFGTQYF.